This T cell receptor (beta chain) was captured by sequencing in a study of blood T cell repertoires in COVID-19. About the research overall: Samples taken during acute and convalescent COVID-19 were collected in the United States, Italy and Spain. The analysed material was cDNA or gDNA that came from T cells, B-cell-depleted T cells, or PBMCs.

Libraries were prepared by immunoSEQ multiplex PCR; TCRdb keeps only in-frame clonotypes and omits some of them. This table holds 200,000 to 300,000 clones, 70% to 90% found once. Sequenced input: peripheral blood. The receptor was derived from a woman aged 40-49 years with acute or convalescent COVID-19.

This chain's CDR3 is CASSLGGTSGAGGNEQFF. The CDR3, as DNA: TGCGCCAGCAGCTTGGGAGGGACTAGCGGGGCCGGCGGCAATGAGCAGTTCTTC. The V and J genes are TRBV5-1 and TRBJ2-1; 13 nucleotides align to TRBD2. V was pared by 0 bases and J by 6 bases, with 9 bases of the junction left unmatched. In germline, CDR1 is SGHRS, CDR2 YFSETQ. CDR3 length: 18 residues.